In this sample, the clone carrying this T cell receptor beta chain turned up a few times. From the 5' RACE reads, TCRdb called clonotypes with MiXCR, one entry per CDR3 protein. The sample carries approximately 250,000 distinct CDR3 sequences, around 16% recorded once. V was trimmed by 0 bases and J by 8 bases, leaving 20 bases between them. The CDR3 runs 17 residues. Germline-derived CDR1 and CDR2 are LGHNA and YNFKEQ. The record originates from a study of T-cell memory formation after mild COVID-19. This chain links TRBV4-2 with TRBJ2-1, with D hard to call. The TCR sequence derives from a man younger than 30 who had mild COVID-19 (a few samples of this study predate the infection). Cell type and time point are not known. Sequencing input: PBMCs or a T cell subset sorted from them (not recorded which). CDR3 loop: CASSQEWFGQREDEQFF. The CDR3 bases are TGTGCCAGCAGCCAAGAATGGTTTGGGCAGAGAGAAGATGAGCAGTTCTTC.